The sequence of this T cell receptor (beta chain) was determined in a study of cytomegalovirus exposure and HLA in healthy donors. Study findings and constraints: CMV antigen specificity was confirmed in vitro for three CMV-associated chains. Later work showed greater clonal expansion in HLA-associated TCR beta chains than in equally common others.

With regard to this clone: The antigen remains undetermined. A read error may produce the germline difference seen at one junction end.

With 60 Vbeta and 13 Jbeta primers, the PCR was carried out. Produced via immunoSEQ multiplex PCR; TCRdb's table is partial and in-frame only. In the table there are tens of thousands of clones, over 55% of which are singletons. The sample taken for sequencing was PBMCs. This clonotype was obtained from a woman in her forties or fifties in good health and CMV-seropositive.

CDR3 sequence: CSSSLLGGEQYF. The CDR3 DNA reads as TGTTCCAGCAGCTTATTGGGAGGCGAGCAGTACTTC. The chain has TRBV7-9 and TRBJ2-7; possible D gene TRBD2, 6 bases. Germline CDR1 reads SEHNR; CDR2 reads FQNEAQ (reference sequence). This CDR3 spans 12 amino acids. The complete variable domain, with remaining parts taken from reference TRBV7-9 and TRBJ2-7, reads DTGVSQNPRHKITKRGQNVTFRCDPISEHNRLYWYRQTLGQGPEFLTYFQNEAQLEKSRLLSDRFSAERPKGSFSTLEIQRTEQGDSAMYLCSSSLLGGEQYFGPGTRLTVT.